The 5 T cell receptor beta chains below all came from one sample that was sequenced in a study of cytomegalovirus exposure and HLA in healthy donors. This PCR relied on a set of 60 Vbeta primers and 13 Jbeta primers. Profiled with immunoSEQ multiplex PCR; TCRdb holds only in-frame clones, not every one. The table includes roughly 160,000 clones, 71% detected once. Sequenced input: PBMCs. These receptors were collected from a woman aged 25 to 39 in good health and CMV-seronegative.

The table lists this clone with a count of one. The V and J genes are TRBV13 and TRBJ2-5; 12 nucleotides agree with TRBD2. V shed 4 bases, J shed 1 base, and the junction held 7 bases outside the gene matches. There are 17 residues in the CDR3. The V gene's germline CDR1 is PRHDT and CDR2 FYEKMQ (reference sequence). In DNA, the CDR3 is TGTGCCAGCAGCTCTCCAGGACTAGCGGGACCCCAAGAGACCCAGTACTTC. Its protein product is CASSSPGLAGPQETQYF.

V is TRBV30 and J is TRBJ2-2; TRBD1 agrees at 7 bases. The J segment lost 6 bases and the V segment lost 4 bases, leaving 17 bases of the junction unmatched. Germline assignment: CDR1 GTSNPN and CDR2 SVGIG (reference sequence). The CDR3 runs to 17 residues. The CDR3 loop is CAWKKYSGQPNAGELFF. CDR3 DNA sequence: TGTGCCTGGAAAAAGTACTCGGGACAGCCAAACGCCGGGGAGCTGTTTTTT.

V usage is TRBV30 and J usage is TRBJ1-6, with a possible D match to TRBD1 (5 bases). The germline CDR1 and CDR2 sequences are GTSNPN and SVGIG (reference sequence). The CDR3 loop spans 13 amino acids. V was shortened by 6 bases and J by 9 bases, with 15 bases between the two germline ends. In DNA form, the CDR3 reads TGTGCCTGTTCCCTTCAGGGTTCTTCACCCCTCCACTTT. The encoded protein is CACSLQGSSPLHF.

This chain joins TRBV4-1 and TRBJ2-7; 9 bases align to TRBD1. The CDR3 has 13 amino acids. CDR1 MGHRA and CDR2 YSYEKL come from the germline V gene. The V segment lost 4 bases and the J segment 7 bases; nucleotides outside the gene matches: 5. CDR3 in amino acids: CASSRRTGEEQYF. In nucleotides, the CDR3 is TGCGCCAGCAGCCGAAGGACAGGGGAAGAGCAGTACTTC.

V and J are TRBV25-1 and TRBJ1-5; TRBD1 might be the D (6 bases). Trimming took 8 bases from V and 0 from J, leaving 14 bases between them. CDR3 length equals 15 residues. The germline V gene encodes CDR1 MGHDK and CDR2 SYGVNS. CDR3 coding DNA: TGTGCCAGCGGAGAAGGACAGTATAGCAATCAGCCCCAGCATTTT. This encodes CASGEGQYSNQPQHF.